A selection of T cell receptor beta chains follows, all from one sample in a study of low-dose radiotherapy and immunotherapy resistance in tumors. TCRdb passed the reads through MiXCR, listing each CDR3 protein once. This table has 65,000 to 90,000 distinct CDR3 sequences, over 15% appearing once. This sample comprised PBMCs, obtained before treatment. The origin of the receptors is a male donor with prostate cancer. Both conserved end residues are part of each CDR3. The D gene is left open where the match is weak. Some rows mark clone size as missing; the rest say once, few, many or name a class of expanded clone.

D	size	J	V	CDR3	DNA
TRBD2	many	TRBJ2-7	TRBV20-1	CSAGTSGRTQYEQYF	TGCAGTGCTGGAACTAGCGGGAGGACCCAATACGAGCAGTACTTC
.	.	TRBJ1-5	TRBV19	CASSISTGGNQPQHF	TGTGCCAGTAGTATATCGACAGGAGGCAATCAGCCCCAGCATTTT
TRBD2	.	TRBJ2-1	TRBV20-1	CSASSGIGLNEQFF	TGCAGTGCTTCTAGCGGTATAGGGTTGAATGAGCAGTTCTTC
TRBD1	many	TRBJ2-1	TRBV29-1	CSVTTTGHSFF	TGCAGCGTAACGACGACAGGGCACTCGTTCTTC
.	many	TRBJ2-6	TRBV19	CASSTTGINLSGANVLTF	TGTGCCAGTAGTACCACAGGAATCAACCTCTCTGGGGCCAACGTCCTGACTTTC
TRBD1	many	TRBJ1-3	TRBV3-1	CASSQVRDRERERSIYF	TGTGCCAGCAGCCAAGTTCGGGACAGGGAAAGGGAACGCTCCATATATTTT
.	many	TRBJ1-4	TRBV18	CASKKEASSEKLFF	TGTGCCAGCAAAAAGGAGGCTTCTAGTGAAAAACTGTTTTTT
.	many	TRBJ2-5	TRBV18	CASSPRETQYF	TGTGCCAGCTCACCGCGGGAGACCCAGTACTTC
TRBD1	many	TRBJ2-7	TRBV6-2/TRBV6-3	CASTPVRSRGSYEQYF	TGTGCCAGCACCCCCGTACGGTCCAGGGGGTCCTACGAGCAGTACTTC
.	many	TRBJ2-1	TRBV12-3/TRBV12-4	CASSLSVNEQFF	TGTGCCAGCAGTTTGAGTGTGAATGAGCAGTTCTTC
.	many	TRBJ2-5	TRBV7-2	CASSRLPGQETQYF	TGTGCCAGCAGCCGATTGCCGGGGCAAGAGACCCAGTACTTC
.	many	TRBJ2-5	TRBV20-1	CSAPYGETQYF	TGCAGTGCCCCCTACGGGGAGACCCAGTACTTC
.	.	TRBJ2-1	TRBV11-2	CASTARYNEQFF	TGTGCCAGCACGGCACGGTACAATGAGCAGTTCTTC
TRBD2	many	TRBJ2-1	TRBV5-8	CASSGGRGDEQFF	TGTGCCAGCAGCGGCGGGAGAGGTGATGAGCAGTTCTTC
TRBD1	many	TRBJ1-1	TRBV7-2	CASSLTPQGSTEAFF	TGTGCCAGCAGCTTAACGCCACAGGGGTCCACTGAAGCTTTCTTT
TRBD1	many	TRBJ2-1	TRBV6-4	CASSPFTRQGARNEQFF	TGTGCCAGCAGTCCCTTTACTCGGCAGGGGGCCCGGAATGAGCAGTTCTTC
.	many	TRBJ2-1	TRBV5-5	CASSSVAVSSGEQFF	TGTGCCAGCAGCTCGGTAGCGGTGAGCTCCGGTGAGCAGTTCTTC
TRBD1	many	TRBJ1-3	TRBV6-2/TRBV6-3	CASSRDSFSGNTIYF	TGTGCCAGCAGTCGGGACAGTTTCTCTGGAAACACCATATATTTT
.	once	TRBJ1-4	TRBV28	CASSLTGTEATNEKLFF	TGTGCCAGCAGTCTAACTGGGACGGAAGCAACTAATGAAAAACTGTTTTTT
TRBD2	many	TRBJ2-1	TRBV5-1	CASSSGTSGQFF	TGCGCCAGCAGCTCCGGGACTAGCGGGCAGTTCTTC
.	many	TRBJ2-2	TRBV5-1	CASSLTGIAAGELFF	TGCGCCAGCAGCCTCACAGGGATTGCCGCCGGGGAGCTGTTTTTT
.	many	TRBJ2-7	TRBV5-4	CASNIQGDEQYF	TGTGCCAGCAACATACAGGGTGACGAGCAGTACTTC
TRBD1	.	TRBJ2-2	TRBV30	CAWSVLQGPGELFF	TGTGCCTGGAGTGTTTTACAGGGGCCCGGGGAGCTGTTTTTT
.	many	TRBJ2-3	TRBV14	CASSARQASTDTQYF	TGTGCCAGCAGCGCCCGACAGGCTAGCACAGATACGCAGTATTTT
.	many	TRBJ1-1	TRBV3-1	CASSQGREMNTEAFF	TGTGCCAGCAGCCAAGGAAGAGAGATGAACACTGAAGCTTTCTTT
.	.	TRBJ1-1	TRBV21-1	CASRDNRQGAKSEAFF	TGTGCCAGCAGGGATAACAGGCAGGGGGCCAAGTCTGAAGCTTTCTTT
.	.	TRBJ2-7	TRBV7-9	CASSGTRYEQYF	TGTGCCAGCAGTGGGACACGCTACGAGCAGTACTTC
.	many	TRBJ1-4	TRBV20-1	CSVRDRTYEKLFF	TGCAGTGTTCGCGACAGGACGTATGAAAAACTGTTTTTT
.	many	TRBJ2-5	TRBV11-1	CASSLGEEETQYF	TGTGCCAGCAGCTTAGGGGAGGAAGAGACCCAGTACTTC
.	.	TRBJ1-2	TRBV20-1	CSARGSLDSHSYGYTF	TGCAGTGCTAGAGGTTCCCTGGACAGTCATTCCTATGGCTACACCTTC
TRBD1	many	TRBJ2-2	TRBV6-1	CASRAQGAGTGELFF	TGTGCCAGCAGAGCACAGGGGGCGGGCACCGGGGAGCTGTTTTTT
TRBD2	many	TRBJ2-1	TRBV14	CASSHKAGGNYNEQFF	TGTGCCAGCAGCCACAAGGCGGGGGGGAACTACAATGAGCAGTTCTTC
.	many	TRBJ2-3	TRBV2	CASVLTASTDTQYF	TGTGCCAGCGTCCTGACGGCCTCAACAGATACGCAGTATTTT
.	many	TRBJ1-4	TRBV28	CASRSGQNEKLFF	TGTGCCAGCAGGTCAGGGCAAAATGAAAAACTGTTTTTT
.	many	TRBJ1-1	TRBV15	CATRYRAGTEAFF	TGTGCCACCAGATACAGGGCGGGCACTGAAGCTTTCTTT
TRBD1	few	TRBJ1-1	TRBV5-1	CASSLATGVAFF	TGTGCCAGCAGCTTGGCCACAGGGGTGGCTTTCTTT
TRBD1	many	TRBJ1-4	TRBV4-2	CASSQASGQNEKLFF	TGTGCCAGCAGCCAAGCCTCGGGACAGAATGAAAAACTGTTTTTT
.	many	TRBJ1-5	TRBV20-1	CSASQTGVGGGLQPQHF	TGCAGTGCTAGCCAAACGGGGGTGGGTGGAGGTTTGCAGCCCCAGCATTTT
.	.	TRBJ2-1	TRBV4-1	CAISQVSGMSYEQFF	TGCGCCATCAGCCAAGTTTCGGGAATGTCTTATGAGCAGTTCTTC
TRBD1	few	TRBJ2-7	TRBV19	CASSIDRGSYEQYF	TGTGCCAGTAGTATCGACAGGGGTTCCTACGAGCAGTACTTC
.	.	TRBJ2-7	TRBV7-6	CASSEAGRYEQYF	TGTGCCAGCAGCGAGGCAGGGCGATACGAGCAGTACTTC
TRBD2	many	TRBJ2-1	TRBV3-1	CASSQASSGRGNEQFF	TGTGCCAGCAGCCAAGCGTCTAGCGGGAGAGGGAATGAGCAGTTCTTC
TRBD1	many	TRBJ1-2	TRBV2	CASRETGPYGYTF	TGTGCCAGCAGGGAGACAGGGCCCTATGGCTACACCTTC
.	many	TRBJ1-5	TRBV5-5	CASSLDFLLSNQPQHF	TGTGCCAGCAGCTTGGACTTTCTCCTTAGCAATCAGCCCCAGCATTTT
.	many	TRBJ2-7	TRBV7-9	CASSLEHLNEQYF	TGTGCCAGCAGCTTAGAGCACCTTAACGAGCAGTACTTC
.	.	TRBJ2-2	TRBV12-5	CASGFGRGAGNTGELFF	TGTGCTAGTGGCTTCGGTAGAGGAGCGGGTAACACCGGGGAGCTGTTTTTT
.	many	TRBJ1-5	TRBV30	CAWRETGAGNQPQHF	TGTGCCTGGAGAGAGACTGGGGCCGGGAATCAGCCCCAGCATTTT
TRBD1	.	TRBJ2-3	TRBV5-1	CASSLIRGRLSDTQYF	TGCGCCAGCAGCTTGATCAGGGGGCGCTTATCAGATACGCAGTATTTT
.	.	TRBJ1-5	TRBV7-2	CASSFARGQNQPQHF	TGTGCCAGCAGCTTTGCCAGGGGCCAGAATCAGCCCCAGCATTTT
.	many	TRBJ2-4	TRBV28	CASSIVGSRAKNIQYF	TGTGCCAGCAGTATCGTCGGGTCTCGAGCCAAAAACATTCAGTACTTC
.	many	TRBJ1-5	TRBV10-3	CAIQDRRSNQPQHF	TGTGCCATTCAGGACCGGCGGTCAAATCAGCCCCAGCATTTT
.	many	TRBJ2-1	TRBV29-1	CSAHSGYNEQFF	TGCAGCGCCCATAGCGGCTACAATGAGCAGTTCTTC
.	many	TRBJ2-3	TRBV6-6	CASEVGTDTQYF	TGTGCCAGCGAGGTGGGCACAGATACGCAGTATTTT
.	many	TRBJ2-3	TRBV11-1	CASSTGLTSGDTQYF	TGTGCCAGCAGCACAGGCCTAACGTCGGGAGATACGCAGTATTTT
.	many	TRBJ2-7	TRBV5-1	CASSLRDTSYEQYF	TGCGCCAGCAGCCTCCGGGACACTTCCTACGAGCAGTACTTC
TRBD1	many	TRBJ2-5	TRBV4-1	CASSQPGTGGETQYF	TGCGCCAGCAGCCAACCCGGGACAGGGGGAGAGACCCAGTACTTC
.	few	TRBJ1-2	TRBV23-1	CASSHRLLGYGYTF	TGCGCCAGCAGTCACCGACTTTTGGGCTATGGCTACACCTTC
.	.	TRBJ2-1	TRBV5-6	CASSSRFF	TGTGCCAGCAGCTCCCGGTTCTTC
.	many	TRBJ2-1	TRBV12-3/TRBV12-4	CASSRISNEQFF	TGTGCCAGCAGCCGCATCTCGAATGAGCAGTTCTTC
.	many	TRBJ1-2	TRBV2	CASSEEGDLGPYGYTF	TGTGCCAGCAGTGAAGAAGGGGACTTAGGGCCCTATGGCTACACCTTC